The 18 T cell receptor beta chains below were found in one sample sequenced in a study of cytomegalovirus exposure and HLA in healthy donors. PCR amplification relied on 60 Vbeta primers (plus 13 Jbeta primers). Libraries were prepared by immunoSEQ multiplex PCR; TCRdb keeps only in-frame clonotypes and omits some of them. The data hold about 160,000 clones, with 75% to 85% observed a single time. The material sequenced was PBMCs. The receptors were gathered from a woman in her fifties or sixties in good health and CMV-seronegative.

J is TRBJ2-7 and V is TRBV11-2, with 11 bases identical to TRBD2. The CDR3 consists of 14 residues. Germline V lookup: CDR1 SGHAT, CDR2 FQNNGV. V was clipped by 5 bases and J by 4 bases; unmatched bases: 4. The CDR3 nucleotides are TGTGCCAGCAGCAAACTAGCGGGAGTTTACGAGCAGTACTTC. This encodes CASSKLAGVYEQYF.

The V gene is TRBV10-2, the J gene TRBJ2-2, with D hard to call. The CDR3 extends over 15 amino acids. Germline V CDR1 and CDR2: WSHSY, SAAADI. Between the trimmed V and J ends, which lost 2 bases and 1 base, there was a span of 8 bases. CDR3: CASSEVYMNTGELFF. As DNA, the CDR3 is TGCGCCAGCAGTGAGGTATACATGAACACCGGGGAGCTGTTTTTT.

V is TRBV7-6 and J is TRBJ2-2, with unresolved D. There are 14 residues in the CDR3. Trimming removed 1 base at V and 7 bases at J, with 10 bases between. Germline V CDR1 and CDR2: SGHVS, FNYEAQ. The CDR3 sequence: CASSLGGFNGELFF. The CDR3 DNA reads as TGTGCCAGCAGCTTAGGAGGATTTAACGGGGAGCTGTTTTTT.

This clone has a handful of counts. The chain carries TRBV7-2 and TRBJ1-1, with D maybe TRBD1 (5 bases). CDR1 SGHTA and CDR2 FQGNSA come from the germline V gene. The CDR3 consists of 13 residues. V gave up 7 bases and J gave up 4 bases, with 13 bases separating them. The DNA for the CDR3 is TGTGCCAGCATGTGGCAAAGGGGCACTGAAGCTTTCTTT. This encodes CASMWQRGTEAFF.

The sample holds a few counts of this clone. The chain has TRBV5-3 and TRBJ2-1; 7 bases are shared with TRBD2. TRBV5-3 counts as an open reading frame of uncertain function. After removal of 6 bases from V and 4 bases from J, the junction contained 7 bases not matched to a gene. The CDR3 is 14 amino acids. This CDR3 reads CARKSAGEYNEQFF. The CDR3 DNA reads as TGTGCCAGAAAATCGGCGGGGGAATACAATGAGCAGTTCTTC.

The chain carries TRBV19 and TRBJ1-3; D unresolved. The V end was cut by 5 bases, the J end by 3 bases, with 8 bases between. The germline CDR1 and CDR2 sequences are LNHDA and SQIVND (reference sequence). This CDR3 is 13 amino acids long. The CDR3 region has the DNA TGTGCCAGTAGTCCCTCAGGTGGAAACACCATATATTTT. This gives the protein CASSPSGGNTIYF. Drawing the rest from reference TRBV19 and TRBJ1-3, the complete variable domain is DGGITQSPKYLFRKEGQNVTLSCEQNLNHDAMYWYRQDPGQGLRLIYYSQIVNDFQKGDIAEGYSVSREKKESFPLTVTSAQKNPTAFYLCASSPSGGNTIYFGEGSWLTVV.

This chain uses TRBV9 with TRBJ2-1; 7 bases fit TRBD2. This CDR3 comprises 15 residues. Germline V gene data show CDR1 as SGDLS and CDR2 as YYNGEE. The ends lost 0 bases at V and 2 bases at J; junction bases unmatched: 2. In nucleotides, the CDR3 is TGTGCCAGCAGCGTAGAAGCGGGGACCTACAATGAGCAGTTCTTC. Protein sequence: CASSVEAGTYNEQFF.

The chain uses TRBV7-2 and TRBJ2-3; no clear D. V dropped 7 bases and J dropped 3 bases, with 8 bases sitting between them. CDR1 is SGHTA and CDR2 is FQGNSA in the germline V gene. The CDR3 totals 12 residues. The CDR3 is CASKYFTDTQYF. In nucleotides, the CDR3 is TGTGCCAGCAAATACTTTACAGATACGCAGTATTTT.

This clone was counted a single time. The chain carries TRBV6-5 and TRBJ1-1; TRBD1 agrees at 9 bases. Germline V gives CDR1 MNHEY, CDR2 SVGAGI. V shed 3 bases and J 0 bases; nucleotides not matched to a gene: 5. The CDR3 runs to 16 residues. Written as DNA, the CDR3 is TGTGCCAGCAGTTATGATAGGGACAGGGTGAACACTGAAGCTTTCTTT. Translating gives CASSYDRDRVNTEAFF.

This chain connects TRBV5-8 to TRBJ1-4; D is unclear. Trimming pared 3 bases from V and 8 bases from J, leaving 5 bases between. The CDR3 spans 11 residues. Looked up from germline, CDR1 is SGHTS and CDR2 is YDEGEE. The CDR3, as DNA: TGTGCCAGCAGCTACACGGAAAAACTGTTTTTT. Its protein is CASSYTEKLFF. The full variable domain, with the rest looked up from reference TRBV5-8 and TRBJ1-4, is EAGVTQSPTHLIKTRGQQATLRCSPISGHTSVYWYQQALGLGLQFLLWYDEGEERNRGNFPPRFSGRQFPNYSSELNVNALELEDSALYLCASSYTEKLFFGSGTQLSVL.

This chain's CDR3 is CASRQIDTQYF. The CDR3 bases are TGTGCCAGCAGACAGATAGATACGCAGTATTTT. V and J are TRBV27 and TRBJ2-3; D uncertain. Germline loops: CDR1 MNHEY, CDR2 SMNVEV (reference sequence). This CDR3 region has 11 residues. V was shortened by 6 bases and J by 5 bases, with 6 bases between the two germline ends.

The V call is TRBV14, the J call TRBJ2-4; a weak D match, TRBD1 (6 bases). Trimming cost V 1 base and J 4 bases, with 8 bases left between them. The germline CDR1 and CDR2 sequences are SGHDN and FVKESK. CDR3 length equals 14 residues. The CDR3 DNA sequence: TGTGCCAGCAGCCAAGCCGGGACAAAAAACATTCAGTACTTC. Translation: CASSQAGTKNIQYF.

The CDR3 sequence: CASSGGWGQGNTGELFF. CDR3 nucleotides: TGTGCCAGCAGCGGAGGGTGGGGACAGGGGAACACCGGGGAGCTGTTTTTT. The gene calls are TRBV7-8 and TRBJ2-2; 9 bases agree with TRBD1. Trimming cost V 5 bases and J 1 base; bases outside gene matches: 8. Per the germline V gene, CDR1 is SGHVS and CDR2 is FQNEAQ. This CDR3 comprises 17 residues.

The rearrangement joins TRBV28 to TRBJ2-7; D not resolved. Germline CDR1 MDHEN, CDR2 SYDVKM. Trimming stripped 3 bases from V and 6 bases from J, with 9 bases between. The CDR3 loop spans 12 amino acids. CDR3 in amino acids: CASSFLRGEQYF. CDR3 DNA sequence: TGTGCCAGCAGTTTCCTGAGAGGCGAGCAGTACTTC.

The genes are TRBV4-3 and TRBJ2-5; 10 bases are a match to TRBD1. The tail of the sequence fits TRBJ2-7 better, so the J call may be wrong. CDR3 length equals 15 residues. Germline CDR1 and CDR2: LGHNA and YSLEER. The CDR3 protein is CASSPFPGQGYEQYF. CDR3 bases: TGCGCCAGCAGCCCCTTCCCGGGACAGGGGTACGAGCAGTACTTC.

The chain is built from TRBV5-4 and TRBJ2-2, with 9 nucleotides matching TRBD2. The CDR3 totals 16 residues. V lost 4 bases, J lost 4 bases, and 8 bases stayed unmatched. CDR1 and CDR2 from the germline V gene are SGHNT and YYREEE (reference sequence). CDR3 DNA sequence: TGTGCCAGCAGCCCGTCGGCGCGGGAGGGCACCGGGGAGCTGTTTTTT. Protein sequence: CASSPSAREGTGELFF.

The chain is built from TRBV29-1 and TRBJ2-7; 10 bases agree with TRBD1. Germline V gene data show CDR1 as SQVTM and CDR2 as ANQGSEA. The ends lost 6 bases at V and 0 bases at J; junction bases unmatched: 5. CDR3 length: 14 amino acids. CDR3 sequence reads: CSVTGGFASYEQYF. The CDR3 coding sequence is TGCAGCGTGACAGGGGGCTTCGCCTCCTACGAGCAGTACTTC.

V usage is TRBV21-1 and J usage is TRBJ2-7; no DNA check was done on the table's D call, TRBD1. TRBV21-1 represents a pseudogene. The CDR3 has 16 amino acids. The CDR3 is CASSKTRTGSPYEQYF. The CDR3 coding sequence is TGTGCCAGCAGCAAAACCCGGACAGGGTCACCCTACGAGCAGTACTTC.